Shown below are 18 T cell receptor beta chains from a single sample sequenced in a study of T cell changes during pregnancy in multiple sclerosis. Libraries were prepared by immunoSEQ multiplex PCR; TCRdb keeps only in-frame clonotypes and omits some of them. The data contain about 80,000 clones, around 90% of them singletons. Sequencing was performed on peripheral blood, taken before pregnancy. The source is a female donor with multiple sclerosis, enrolled in a pregnancy study.

CDR3 protein: CASSLVGQVEKLFF. DNA for the CDR3: TGTGCCAGCAGTTTAGTAGGACAGGTTGAAAAACTGTTTTTT. The gene calls are TRBV28 and TRBJ1-4, with TRBD1 matching 7 bases. Germline assignment: CDR1 MDHEN and CDR2 SYDVKM. The CDR3 runs to 14 residues. The V and J ends lost 2 bases and 7 bases, in that order; junction bases with no gene match: 4.

This chain uses TRBV19 with TRBJ2-7; TRBD1 aligns across 11 bases. The V gene end was trimmed by 5 bases and the J gene end by 3 bases; junction bases not matched to a gene: 15. Germline assignment: CDR1 LNHDA and CDR2 SQIVND (reference sequence). CDR3 length: 18 residues. CDR3 nucleotide sequence: TGTGCCAGTAGTCAAAGGGGACAGGGGGTTGGCGTGTTCTACGAGCAGTACTTC. This translates into CASSQRGQGVGVFYEQYF.

In this sample, this clone is medium-sized. This chain uses TRBV19 with TRBJ1-4, with D uncertain. Trimming removed 4 bases from V and 4 bases from J, with 13 bases in between. From germline, CDR1 is LNHDA and CDR2 SQIVND (reference sequence). This CDR3 comprises 15 residues. The CDR3 DNA reads as TGTGCCAGTAGTAGCAGGCGAAGGATTAATGAAAAACTGTTTTTT. Its translation is CASSSRRRINEKLFF.

The J gene is TRBJ1-2, the V gene TRBV28, with a possible D match to TRBD1 (5 bases). Germline V lookup: CDR1 MDHEN, CDR2 SYDVKM. The V end was cut by 3 bases, the J end by 4 bases, with 9 bases between. This CDR3 contains 13 residues. The CDR3 loop reads CASSFRGTYGYTF. The CDR3 nucleotides are TGTGCCAGCAGTTTTAGGGGTACCTATGGCTACACCTTC.

CDR3 nucleotides: TGTGCCAGCAGCCCACTAGCGGGAGGGCCCCCAGATACGCAGTATTTT. This sequence encodes CASSPLAGGPPDTQYF. The V gene is TRBV28, the J gene TRBJ2-3; 13 positions match TRBD2. This CDR3 is built from 16 residues. CDR1 and CDR2 (germline): MDHEN, SYDVKM. V was clipped by 6 bases and J by 4 bases; unmatched bases: 7.

The chain joins TRBV9 to TRBJ1-1; 11 bases line up with TRBD1. Germline loops: CDR1 SGDLS, CDR2 YYNGEE. J gave up 2 bases and V 7 bases, and 7 bases lay outside the gene matches. The CDR3 contains 15 residues. The CDR3 loop is CASGGTGGRNTEAFF. CDR3 sequence (DNA): TGTGCCAGCGGGGGGACAGGGGGTCGAAACACTGAAGCTTTCTTT.

The rearrangement joins TRBV15 to TRBJ2-1, with 7 bases identical to TRBD1. From germline, CDR1 is LNHNV and CDR2 YYDKDF (reference sequence). After removal of 1 base from V and 8 bases from J, the junction contained 2 bases not matched to a gene. The CDR3 is 13 amino acids. The DNA for the CDR3 is TGTGCCACCAGCAGAGTAAGGGGGCATGAGCAGTTCTTC. Translation: CATSRVRGHEQFF.

This rearrangement joins TRBV28 to TRBJ1-5, with 7 positions matching TRBD1. Unmatched junction bases numbered 11, after V lost 5 bases and J lost 7 bases. Germline values: CDR1 MDHEN, CDR2 SYDVKM. CDR3 length: 15 residues. CDR3 sequence reads: CASSTGTAPSQPQHF. CDR3 DNA sequence: TGTGCCAGCAGTACTGGGACAGCACCTTCGCAGCCCCAGCATTTT.

The chain has TRBV28 and TRBJ2-7, with a tentative D call TRBD1 (5 bases). The CDR3 consists of 17 residues. Trimming removed 3 bases from V and 8 bases from J, with 26 bases in between. Germline CDR1 and CDR2: MDHEN and SYDVKM. CDR3 nucleotide sequence: TGTGCCAGCAGTTTTGAGTGCCTCCAGCCAGGGTCTTGCAAGCAGTACTTC. This encodes CASSFECLQPGSCKQYF.

The chain's CDR3 is CASVGSNYGYTF. Written as DNA, the CDR3 is TGTGCCAGCGTGGGCAGTAACTATGGCTACACCTTC. The V call is TRBV6-5, the J call TRBJ1-2; no definite D call. This CDR3 comprises 12 residues. Trimming stripped 8 bases from V and 1 base from J, with 8 bases between. Germline V gene lookup returns CDR1 MNHEY and CDR2 SVGAGI.

The chain recombines TRBV11-2 with TRBJ2-7, with 12 bases fitting TRBD2. The CDR3 is made up of 14 amino acids. V shed 4 bases, J shed 4 bases, and the junction held 2 bases outside the gene matches. Germline lookup yields CDR1 SGHAT and CDR2 FQNNGV. The CDR3 nucleotides are TGTGCCAGCAGCTCTAGCGGGAGGGGATACGAGCAGTACTTC. Translation: CASSSSGRGYEQYF.

The gene calls are TRBV27 and TRBJ2-7; weak D call: TRBD1 (5 bases). The CDR3 contains 18 residues. The germline CDR1 and CDR2 sequences are MNHEY and SMNVEV (reference sequence). Trimming cost V 2 bases and J 1 base, with 21 bases left between them. Here the CDR3 DNA reads TGTGCCAGCAGTTTAAGGGGTATTGGGGTAATTGCGTCCTACGAGCAGTACTTC. Encoded protein: CASSLRGIGVIASYEQYF.

The genes are TRBV2 and TRBJ2-7; tentative D call: TRBD1 (7 bases). V lost 6 bases and J 3 bases, leaving 12 bases between the germline ends. Germline-derived CDR1 and CDR2 are SNHLY and FYNNEI. The CDR3 extends over 13 amino acids. CDR3 coding DNA: TGTGCCAGCAGGGCGGGACAGTACTACGAGCAGTACTTC. It codes for CASRAGQYYEQYF.

The V and J genes are TRBV28 and TRBJ1-5; 8 bases map to TRBD1. This CDR3 region has 14 residues. Looked up from germline, CDR1 is MDHEN and CDR2 is SYDVKM. The V gene end was trimmed by 3 bases and the J gene end by 7 bases; junction bases not matched to a gene: 5. The CDR3 reads CASSFGTGGQPQHF. Written as DNA, the CDR3 is TGTGCCAGCAGTTTTGGGACAGGCGGACAGCCCCAGCATTTT.

This clone was seen more than once but under ten times. The chain recombines TRBV6-5 with TRBJ2-2; 7 nucleotides agree with TRBD2. CDR3 length equals 15 residues. From germline, CDR1 is MNHEY and CDR2 SVGAGI. V was pared by 6 bases and J by 9 bases, with 13 bases of the junction left unmatched. The CDR3 DNA follows: TGTGCCAGCAGAGGGAGGGTTCACCTGGTCAGGGAGCTGTTTTTT. Amino acid sequence: CASRGRVHLVRELFF.

The V call is TRBV28, the J call TRBJ1-1, with D possibly matching TRBD1 (6 bases). Germline CDR1 MDHEN, CDR2 SYDVKM. The CDR3 is 14 amino acids. V gave up 7 bases and J gave up 0 bases, with 12 bases separating them. The CDR3 sequence is CASTLGHLNTEAFF. The CDR3 bases are TGTGCCAGCACCTTGGGACACCTGAACACTGAAGCTTTCTTT. Filled out from reference TRBV28 and TRBJ1-1, the complete variable domain reads DVKVTQSSRYLVKRTGEKVFLECVQDMDHENMFWYRQDPGLGLRLIYFSYDVKMKEKGDIPEGYSVSREKKERFSLILESASTNQTSMYLCASTLGHLNTEAFFGQGTRLTVV.

In its sample, this clone was seen a few times. The chain uses TRBV4-2 and TRBJ2-5, with 12 nucleotides matching TRBD1. The V gene's germline CDR1 is LGHNA and CDR2 YNFKEQ. The CDR3 consists of 16 residues. The ends lost 1 base at V and 5 bases at J; junction bases unmatched: 5. Written as DNA, the CDR3 is TGTGCCAGCAGCCAAGGTGCGGGACAGGGGGCGGAGACCCAGTACTTC. It translates to CASSQGAGQGAETQYF.

The chain has TRBV19 and TRBJ1-1; weak D call: TRBD1 (5 bases). Trimming left V 5 bases short and J 1 base short, with 14 bases between. In germline, CDR1 is LNHDA, CDR2 SQIVND (reference sequence). This CDR3 region has 15 residues. CDR3 in amino acids: CASSPQGTRNTEAFF. The DNA for the CDR3 is TGTGCCAGTAGTCCCCAGGGCACTCGGAACACTGAAGCTTTCTTT.